This T cell receptor (beta chain) is drawn from a study of blood T cell repertoires in COVID-19. Study background: PBMCs, B-cell-depleted T cells, or T cells were the source of the cDNA or gDNA that made up the material.

V shed 4 bases, J shed 7 bases, and the junction held 21 bases outside the gene matches. The length of the CDR3 is 18 residues. Germline CDR1 and CDR2: SGHDT and YYEEEE. Assay: immunoSEQ multiplex PCR; the TCRdb copy retains only in-frame clones and omits some. This sample has some 190,000 clones, with about four fifths found just once. This chain connects TRBV5-6 to TRBJ1-2; 8 bases match TRBD1. Sequenced material: peripheral blood. This sequence was found in a woman aged 70-85 years with active or convalescent COVID-19. This CDR3 is CASSPRGGRGQFWGGYTF. Here the CDR3 DNA reads TGTGCCAGCAGCCCTCGAGGGGGCAGGGGGCAGTTCTGGGGTGGCTACACCTTC.